These T cell receptor beta chains were read from a single sample in a study of radiotherapy plus CTLA-4 blockade in lung cancer. The assay was immunoSEQ multiplex PCR, and TCRdb's table has in-frame clones only and misses some. Among roughly 100,000 clones, more than 70% were seen once, and the ten largest hold over 2%. Sequencing used peripheral blood, obtained from a patient treated with radiotherapy plus ipilimumab. The receptors were gathered from a human donor with non-small cell lung cancer that progressed on radiotherapy plus ipilimumab. Some clones in this sample may be carry-over from other donors' samples. The CDR3 runs from the conserved cysteine through the conserved F or W. The order of the fields is clone size, J gene, V gene, D gene, CDR3 DNA, CDR3 protein. The D gene is left open where the match is weak. Some rows have no size entry. The others give once, few or many, or a class for an expanded clone.

- | TRBJ1-1 | TRBV6-5 | - | TGTGCCAGCAGTTACGTGGGGGTTGAGGGGCAAGCTTTCTTT | CASSYVGVEGQAFF
- | TRBJ2-2 | TRBV5-1 | - | TGCGCCAGCAGCTTGGTCGGCACCGGATCCTACACCGGGGAGCTGTTTTTT | CASSLVGTGSYTGELFF
- | TRBJ2-5 | TRBV30 | TRBD2 | TGTGCCTGGCGGCGGCTGGGGGGGGGACGGGAGACCCAGTACTTC | CAWRRLGGGRETQYF
- | TRBJ2-1 | TRBV7-3 | - | TGTGCCAGCAGTCCCTTGGGGGGTTCCTACAATGAGCAGTTCTTC | CASSPLGGSYNEQFF
- | TRBJ2-5 | TRBV7-9 | - | TGTGCCAGCTTTCTACCAAGGGGAGGAGAGACCCAGTACTTC | CASFLPRGGETQYF
- | TRBJ2-7 | TRBV2 | TRBD1 | TGTGCCAGCTGGGACAGGTTTTCCCAGAAGTCACAGCAGTACTTC | CASWDRFSQKSQQYF
- | TRBJ2-5 | TRBV7-2 | TRBD2 | TGTGCCAGCAGCTTAAGCGGGAAGACCCAGTACTTC | CASSLSGKTQYF
- | TRBJ2-7 | TRBV7-3 | TRBD2 | TGTGCCAGCCCGACTAGCGGGGGGGAAGAGCAGTACTTC | CASPTSGGEEQYF
- | TRBJ2-2 | TRBV5-4 | TRBD1 | TGTGCCAGCAGAGGGACAGGAAACACCGGGGAGCTGTTTTTT | CASRGTGNTGELFF
- | TRBJ2-4 | TRBV4-3 | - | TGCGCCAGCAGCCCTAGCCCGGACAGTCTAGCCAAAAACATTCAGTACTTC | CASSPSPDSLAKNIQYF
once | TRBJ2-7 | TRBV4-2 | - | TGTGCCAGCAGCCAAGTGACGGGCCCCTACGAGCAGTACTTC | CASSQVTGPYEQYF
few | TRBJ2-7 | TRBV27 | TRBD1 | TGTGCCAGCAGTTCGCATTCTTTCCCGGGACAGGGGTCCTACGAGCAGTACTTC | CASSSHSFPGQGSYEQYF
- | TRBJ2-7 | TRBV27 | - | TGTGCCAGCAGTTGCAAGGTTGCTTACTACGAGCAGTACTTC | CASSCKVAYYEQYF
- | TRBJ1-1 | TRBV19 | TRBD1 | TGTGCCAGTAGTCTGTCAACAGGGGGGTTGGTCACTGAAGCTTTCTTT | CASSLSTGGLVTEAFF
- | TRBJ1-1 | TRBV2 | - | TGTGCCAGCAGGGCTCGGACCGTTATGAACACTGAAGCTTTCTTT | CASRARTVMNTEAFF
- | TRBJ2-3 | TRBV9 | TRBD2 | TGTGCCAGCAGCGCTCCGGGACTAGTTAACGCAGATACGCAGTATTTT | CASSAPGLVNADTQYF
- | TRBJ2-7 | TRBV7-9 | TRBD1 | TGTGCCAGCAGCGTTTGGGACAGGGGAAGCGAGCAGTACTTC | CASSVWDRGSEQYF
- | TRBJ1-1 | TRBV5-1 | - | TGCGCCAGCAGCACTTCCCAGGGGCCTCACACTGAAGCTTTCTTT | CASSTSQGPHTEAFF
- | TRBJ1-4 | TRBV28 | TRBD1 | TGTGCCAGCAGTTTATATCAGGGGGCGAGGACTGAAAAACTGTTTTTT | CASSLYQGARTEKLFF
- | TRBJ2-7 | TRBV7-2 | - | TGTGCCAGCAGCTTAAGGAGCAACTACGAGCAGTACTTC | CASSLRSNYEQYF
- | TRBJ1-5 | TRBV6-6 | TRBD1 | TGTGCCAGCAGTTGGGACAGGGGTGGATCTCAGCCCCAGCATTTT | CASSWDRGGSQPQHF
- | TRBJ2-3 | TRBV7-6 | TRBD1 | TGTGCCAGCAGCTTAGGACAGGGAGATACGCAGTATTTT | CASSLGQGDTQYF
- | TRBJ1-6 | TRBV5-1 | - | TGCGCCAGCAGCTCACAGGGAAGCTCCTATAATTCACCCCTCCACTTT | CASSSQGSSYNSPLHF
- | TRBJ2-2 | TRBV7-6 | - | TGTGCCAGCGGGAGCAGGTTTTCCAACACCGGGGAGCTGTTTTTT | CASGSRFSNTGELFF
- | TRBJ1-2 | TRBV11-2 | - | TGTGCCAGCAGCCTAAAATTGGGAAGCCGTGACGACACCTTC | CASSLKLGSRDDTF
- | TRBJ2-1 | TRBV4-1 | TRBD1 | TGCGCCAGCAGCCACTACCCCAGGGGGACCTACAATGAGCAGTTCTTC | CASSHYPRGTYNEQFF